The rows below give T cell receptor beta chains drawn from one sample of a study of T cell changes during pregnancy in multiple sclerosis. The assay was immunoSEQ multiplex PCR, and TCRdb's table has in-frame clones only and misses some. This sample yields some 47,000 clones, of which 70% to 90% are seen a single time; about 2% belongs to the top ten. The sample in question was peripheral blood, obtained in the first trimester of pregnancy. Receptors were obtained from a female donor with multiple sclerosis, enrolled in a pregnancy study. Each CDR3 is given with its conserved first and last residue. Fields, in order: D gene, CDR3 length, V gene, clone size, J gene, CDR3 DNA, CDR3 protein. A D gene is named only where the DNA matches it firmly. Clone size appears in some rows only: once, few, many, or a class for an expanded clone.

>TRBD2|16|TRBV18|NA|TRBJ2-3
TGTGCCAGCTCACCTCTGCGGGGGGGCGGCGCAGATACGCAGTATTTT
CASSPLRGGGADTQYF
>TRBD1|16|TRBV5-8|NA|TRBJ1-1
TGTGCCAGCAGCATGAGTAAAAGGACAGGGCGGTTGGGAGCTTTCTTT
CASSMSKRTGRLGAFF
>NA|11|TRBV9|NA|TRBJ2-3
TGTGCCAGCAGTATGACAGATACGCAGTATTTT
CASSMTDTQYF
>TRBD2|16|TRBV7-2|NA|TRBJ2-1
TGTGCCAGCAGCTTGAGGGGGCTAGCGGGGGTCAATGAGCAGTTCTTC
CASSLRGLAGVNEQFF
>NA|16|TRBV7-9|NA|TRBJ2-7
TGTGCCAGCAGTTTTGGAAGAGGACAAAACTCCTACGAGCAGTACTTC
CASSFGRGQNSYEQYF
>TRBD2|15|TRBV18|NA|TRBJ2-1
TGTGCCAGCTCGGGACTAGCGGGGGCTCGGAATGAGCAGTTCTTC
CASSGLAGARNEQFF
>NA|12|TRBV29-1|NA|TRBJ2-7
TGCAGCTTCATGACAGGAAGCCTGGAGCAGTACTTC
CSFMTGSLEQYF
>TRBD1|15|TRBV19|NA|TRBJ1-6
TGTGCCAGTAGGTGGGTCGGGACAGGGAATTCACCCCTCCACTTT
CASRWVGTGNSPLHF
>NA|15|TRBV9|NA|TRBJ1-6
TGTGCCAGCAGCGTAGAGACAGACTATAATTCACCCCTCCACTTT
CASSVETDYNSPLHF
>TRBD1|15|TRBV7-2|NA|TRBJ2-7
TGTGCCAGCAGCACATCCGGGACAGGGGGTTACGAGCAGTACTTC
CASSTSGTGGYEQYF
>TRBD2|14|TRBV19|once|TRBJ2-5
TGTGCCAGCGGTGCTAGCGGGGGGGCCGTGACCCAGTACTTC
CASGASGGAVTQYF
>TRBD2|16|TRBV18|NA|TRBJ2-1
TGTGCCAGCTCACCACCCGCTAGCGGGGGATGGGATGAGCAGTTCTTC
CASSPPASGGWDEQFF
>NA|15|TRBV6-1|NA|TRBJ2-5
TGTGCCAGCAGTGAAGCGCCGGGAATCCAAGAGACCCAGTACTTC
CASSEAPGIQETQYF
>NA|15|TRBV29-1|NA|TRBJ1-2
TGCAGCGTTGAAGATCGAGGGTCATCAAACTATGGCTACACCTTC
CSVEDRGSSNYGYTF
>TRBD2|14|TRBV5-1|NA|TRBJ2-7
TGCGCCAGCAGGAGAGCGGGGGGCCCGTCCGAGCAGTACTTC
CASRRAGGPSEQYF
>NA|14|TRBV2|NA|TRBJ2-4
TGTGCCAGCAGGACGGACAGCTCGCTAAACATTCAGTACTTC
CASRTDSSLNIQYF
>NA|11|TRBV6-5|NA|TRBJ1-1
TGTGCCAGCAGCGGTAACAGGGTGGCTTTCTTT
CASSGNRVAFF
>NA|17|TRBV11-2|NA|TRBJ1-6
TGTGCCAGCAGCTTAGATCGGAGGGCAGGGATTAATTCACCCCTCCACTTT
CASSLDRRAGINSPLHF
>NA|14|TRBV7-2|once|TRBJ2-7
TGTGCCAGCAGCTTAGCGGGCCGCTCCTACGAGCAGTACTTC
CASSLAGRSYEQYF
>TRBD2|15|TRBV5-1|NA|TRBJ2-7
TGCGCCAGCAGCCTTCTAGCGGGGGCCTCCTACGAGCAGTACTTC
CASSLLAGASYEQYF
>NA|13|TRBV12-5|NA|TRBJ1-3
TGTGCTAGTGGTCTACCGGGTGGAAACACCATATATTTT
CASGLPGGNTIYF
>NA|18|TRBV4-1|NA|TRBJ1-6
TGCGCCAGCAGCCTGTCCTCAGGGCTCGGAATGAGTAATTCACCCCTCCACTTT
CASSLSSGLGMSNSPLHF
>NA|14|TRBV6-5|NA|TRBJ2-7
TGTGCCAGCAGTTTGGTGGGGCCCCCCTACGAGCAGTACTTC
CASSLVGPPYEQYF
>TRBD1|18|TRBV19|NA|TRBJ2-2
TGTGCCAGTAGTATCGAAAGAGGGACAGGGGTCTACACCGGGGAGCTGTTTTTT
CASSIERGTGVYTGELFF
>TRBD1|14|TRBV5-1|NA|TRBJ1-2
TGCGCCAGCAGCCCCGGGACAGGGGTGGTTGGCTACACCTTC
CASSPGTGVVGYTF
>TRBD2|16|TRBV4-3|NA|TRBJ2-1
TGCGCCAGCAGCCAGATTGCGGGGGGGCCCGGCGATGAGCAGTTCTTC
CASSQIAGGPGDEQFF
>TRBD1|13|TRBV19|NA|TRBJ1-6
TGTGCCAGCGCTGACAGGGCGGGTTCACCCCTCCACTTT
CASADRAGSPLHF
>TRBD1|15|TRBV6-5|once|TRBJ2-1
TGTGCCAGCACCTACGGCAGGGGGCTTCTGGATGAGCAGTTCTTC
CASTYGRGLLDEQFF
>NA|19|TRBV7-8|NA|TRBJ1-3
TGTGCCAGCAGCCCGGACAGACAAGGGGCCCTCTGGTCTGGAAACACCATATATTTT
CASSPDRQGALWSGNTIYF
>NA|15|TRBV30|NA|TRBJ1-1
TGTGCCTGGAGCCTAGAAGTTATCCGGAACACTGAAGCTTTCTTT
CAWSLEVIRNTEAFF
>TRBD2|14|TRBV18|NA|TRBJ2-7
TGTGCCAGCTCAGGACTAGCGGGGGAGAAGGAGCAGTACTTC
CASSGLAGEKEQYF
>TRBD1|15|TRBV11-2|NA|TRBJ2-2
TGTGCCACCCGGGGGGGGACAGGGGCGGCCGGGGAGCTGTTTTTT
CATRGGTGAAGELFF
>TRBD2|14|TRBV5-4|NA|TRBJ2-3
TGTGCCAGCAGGCCGGGACTACACACAGATACGCAGTATTTT
CASRPGLHTDTQYF
>NA|15|TRBV6-5|NA|TRBJ2-4
TGTGCCAGCAGTTACTCGGCCACCGGGACACCCTTTCAGTACTTC
CASSYSATGTPFQYF
>NA|13|TRBV4-2|NA|TRBJ1-1
TGTGCCAGCAGCCAAGATTGGGGGCAGAGAGCTTTCTTT
CASSQDWGQRAFF
>NA|13|TRBV7-3|NA|TRBJ1-6
TGTGCCAGCAGCTTAAGCGGGGAATCACCCCTCCACTTT
CASSLSGESPLHF
>NA|14|TRBV28|NA|TRBJ2-3
TGTGCCAGCAGTTCAGGGCCCCCCAAAGATACGCAGTATTTT
CASSSGPPKDTQYF
>TRBD1|15|TRBV5-4|few|TRBJ2-2
TGTGCCAGCAGCCTAGGACAGGGGATGACCGGGGAGCTGTTTTTT
CASSLGQGMTGELFF
>TRBD1|14|TRBV27|NA|TRBJ2-7
TGTGCCAGCAGATACGGACAGGGAACGGGTGAGCAGTACTTC
CASRYGQGTGEQYF
>TRBD2|20|TRBV7-3|once|TRBJ2-1
TGTGCCAGCAGCTATACCCCGGGACTAGCGGGGGGCGGGTCCTACAATGAGCAGTTCTTC
CASSYTPGLAGGGSYNEQFF
>TRBD1|14|TRBV27|NA|TRBJ1-6
TGTGCCAGCAGTTTGTGGACAGGGGGGTCACCCCTCCACTTT
CASSLWTGGSPLHF
>NA|16|TRBV5-1|NA|TRBJ1-3
TGCGCCAGCAGCGAACAGGATCCTAGCTCTGGAAACACCATATATTTT
CASSEQDPSSGNTIYF
>TRBD1|17|TRBV10-3|once|TRBJ2-3
TGTGCCATCAGTGAGTCGACTTGGACAGGGTGCACAGATACGCAGTATTTT
CAISESTWTGCTDTQYF
>TRBD1|15|TRBV30|NA|TRBJ2-2
TGTGCCTGGGAACAAGGGGGCAGCGTGCCCGGGGAGCTGTTTTTT
CAWEQGGSVPGELFF